The rows below give T cell receptor beta chains drawn from one sample of a study of cytomegalovirus exposure and HLA in healthy donors. Some clones are missing from TCRdb's copy, which holds only in-frame ones; the method was immunoSEQ multiplex PCR. The repertoire has about 49,000 clones, 85% to 95% of them found once; the top ten carry more than 1.4%. Sequenced input: PBMCs. All receptors derive from a man aged 18 to 30 in good health and CMV-seronegative. CDR3s include the opening cysteine and the closing phenylalanine or tryptophan. A D gene is named only where the DNA matches it firmly. The size field is filled for only some rows; it gives once, few, many or a size class.

j_gene,v_gene,d_gene,abundance,CDR3aa,CDR3nt
TRBJ2-7,TRBV14,.,.,CASSPHGPRLNEQYF,TGTGCCAGCAGCCCTCATGGTCCGAGGTTGAACGAGCAGTACTTC
TRBJ2-2,TRBV7-3,TRBD2,.,CASSQFAGGRRAGELFF,TGTGCCAGCAGCCAATTTGCGGGAGGCCGACGTGCCGGGGAGCTGTTTTTT
TRBJ2-2,TRBV10-1,TRBD2,.,CATSSGSPHGELFF,TGCGCCACCTCTAGCGGGAGTCCTCACGGGGAGCTGTTTTTT
TRBJ1-2,TRBV6-1,.,.,CASSEAGRQQTFGYTF,TGTGCCAGCAGTGAAGCGGGGCGGCAGCAGACTTTTGGCTACACCTTC
TRBJ2-7,TRBV5-1,.,once,CASSYRDVGVEQYF,TGCGCCAGCAGCTACAGGGATGTCGGGGTCGAGCAGTACTTC
TRBJ2-1,TRBV10-1,TRBD2,.,CASSGTSGVYNEQFF,TGCGCCAGCTCGGGGACTAGCGGAGTTTACAATGAGCAGTTCTTC
TRBJ2-6,TRBV9,.,.,CASSSGDSGANVLTF,TGTGCCAGCAGCTCAGGTGACTCTGGGGCCAACGTCCTGACTTTC
TRBJ2-7,TRBV19,.,.,CASRRRDSYEQYF,TGTGCCAGTCGCAGGCGGGACTCCTACGAGCAGTACTTC
TRBJ2-3,TRBV11-2,TRBD2,few,CASSLGEGLHTDTQYF,TGTGCCAGCAGCTTAGGGGAGGGACTCCACACAGATACGCAGTATTTT
TRBJ2-7,TRBV7-9,.,.,CASSSTESYEQYF,TGTGCCAGCAGCTCGACAGAATCCTACGAGCAGTACTTC
TRBJ2-7,TRBV28,.,.,CASSSALTGDNSYEQYF,TGTGCCAGCAGTTCGGCCCTGACAGGCGATAACTCCTACGAGCAGTACTTC
TRBJ2-1,TRBV7-2,TRBD2,.,CASSFQAGGMNEQFF,TGTGCCAGCAGCTTTCAGGCGGGAGGAATGAATGAGCAGTTCTTC
TRBJ2-6,TRBV5-1,.,.,CASSDRSSSGANVLTF,TGCGCCAGCAGCGATAGATCGTCCTCTGGGGCCAACGTCCTGACTTTC
TRBJ2-2,TRBV27,TRBD2,.,CASSSLAGANTGELFF,TGTGCCAGCAGTTCACTAGCGGGAGCAAACACCGGGGAGCTGTTTTTT
TRBJ2-7,TRBV28,.,.,CASSTVLTYEQYF,TGTGCCAGCAGTACGGTCCTTACCTACGAGCAGTACTTC
TRBJ2-2,TRBV5-1,.,.,CASGGVNTGELFF,TGCGCCAGCGGCGGGGTCAACACCGGGGAGCTGTTTTTT
TRBJ2-3,TRBV29-1,.,.,CSVARDSSDTQYF,TGCAGCGTTGCCAGGGACTCGTCCGATACGCAGTATTTT
TRBJ2-1,TRBV2,.,.,CASSFGYNEQFF,TGTGCCAGCAGTTTCGGCTACAATGAGCAGTTCTTC
TRBJ2-7,TRBV5-1,TRBD2,few,CASSLAGAAYEQYF,TGCGCCAGCAGTCTAGCGGGAGCCGCCTACGAGCAGTACTTC
TRBJ1-1,TRBV29-1,.,.,CSARQTNTEAFF,TGCAGCGCGAGACAGACGAACACTGAAGCTTTCTTT
TRBJ2-1,TRBV5-1,.,.,CASSSRAGSNEQFF,TGCGCCAGCAGCTCGCGTGCAGGGTCCAATGAGCAGTTCTTC
TRBJ2-3,TRBV7-3,.,once,CASSLNFGDTQYF,TGTGCCAGCAGCTTAAATTTCGGGGATACGCAGTATTTT
TRBJ1-1,TRBV28,.,.,CASSLYRGWVNTEAFF,TGTGCCAGCAGTTTATATCGGGGATGGGTGAACACTGAAGCTTTCTTT
TRBJ1-1,TRBV5-1,TRBD1,.,CASSERGQGMTEAFF,TGCGCCAGCAGCGAAAGGGGACAGGGGATGACTGAAGCTTTCTTT
TRBJ1-1,TRBV14,.,.,CASSPGVRNTEAFF,TGTGCCAGCAGCCCAGGGGTTCGGAACACTGAAGCTTTCTTT
TRBJ2-5,TRBV30,TRBD2,.,CAWSAAAGGRETQYF,TGTGCCTGGAGTGCGGCGGCGGGAGGACGTGAGACCCAGTACTTC
TRBJ2-5,TRBV10-1,TRBD1,.,CASSEYGTATTQYF,TGCGCCAGCAGTGAGTACGGGACAGCAACGACCCAGTACTTC
TRBJ2-4,TRBV27,TRBD1,.,CASSPFPGTVAKNIQYF,TGTGCCAGCAGTCCCTTCCCCGGGACAGTAGCCAAAAACATTCAGTACTTC
TRBJ2-1,TRBV19,TRBD1,.,CASDRGTGYHEQFF,TGTGCCAGCGATCGTGGGACAGGGTATCATGAGCAGTTCTTC
TRBJ2-3,TRBV7-2,TRBD2,.,CASSDVPGLARGTDTQYF,TGTGCCAGCAGCGACGTCCCGGGACTAGCGAGAGGCACAGATACGCAGTATTTT
TRBJ2-2,TRBV7-9,.,.,CASSNGLRQPGELFF,TGTGCCAGCAGCAATGGTTTAAGACAACCCGGGGAGCTGTTTTTT
TRBJ2-1,TRBV29-1,TRBD2,once,CSVEDLGVAGGTMYNEQFF,TGCAGCGTTGAAGATCTCGGAGTAGCGGGAGGTACTATGTACAATGAGCAGTTCTTC
TRBJ2-7,TRBV6-1,.,once,CASRRRDSYEQYF,TGTGCCAGCAGAAGACGGGACTCCTACGAGCAGTACTTC
TRBJ2-5,TRBV6-5,.,.,CASSYSEQGETQYF,TGTGCCAGCAGTTACTCGGAACAGGGTGAGACCCAGTACTTC
TRBJ2-7,TRBV7-2,TRBD1,.,CASSSGTGFYEQYF,TGTGCCAGCAGCTCCGGGACAGGGTTCTACGAGCAGTACTTC
TRBJ2-7,TRBV28,.,once,CASSLYRGGSLEQYF,TGTGCCAGCAGTTTATACAGGGGGGGGTCTTTGGAGCAGTACTTC
TRBJ2-7,TRBV7-6,.,.,CASSPQVFYEQYF,TGTGCCAGCAGCCCACAGGTGTTCTACGAGCAGTACTTC
TRBJ2-3,TRBV21-1,.,.,CASSKGVCIAGGPTDTQYF,TGTGCCAGCAGCAAAGGGGTTTGTATAGCGGGAGGTCCCACAGATACGCAGTATTTT
TRBJ1-4,TRBV30,.,.,CAWTSTNEKLFF,TGTGCCTGGACATCAACTAATGAAAAACTGTTTTTT
TRBJ2-2,TRBV4-1,TRBD2,.,CASSLRGELAGTGELFF,TGCGCCAGCAGCCTAAGAGGTGAACTAGCGGGTACCGGGGAGCTGTTTTTT
TRBJ2-7,TRBV28,TRBD1,.,CASSERQGYEQYF,TGTGCCAGCAGTGAGCGACAGGGCTACGAGCAGTACTTC
TRBJ2-3,TRBV4-1,TRBD2,.,CASSQETSGSYSDTQYF,TGCGCCAGCAGCCAAGAGACTAGCGGGAGCTATTCCGATACGCAGTATTTT
TRBJ1-1,TRBV30,TRBD1,.,CAWSKRDRGRKIDTEAFF,TGTGCCTGGAGTAAACGGGACAGGGGGCGTAAAATAGACACTGAAGCTTTCTTT
TRBJ2-2,TRBV7-7,TRBD2,.,CASSAQLAGNTGELFF,TGTGCTAGCAGCGCGCAACTAGCGGGGAACACCGGGGAGCTGTTTTTT
TRBJ2-2,TRBV29-1,TRBD1,.,CSVGRGTGGADTGELFF,TGCAGCGTTGGACGCGGGACAGGGGGCGCGGATACCGGGGAGCTGTTTTTT
TRBJ2-1,TRBV7-6,.,.,CASSQGAGLAAGEQFF,TGTGCCAGCAGCCAAGGTGCGGGGTTGGCTGCTGGTGAGCAGTTCTTC
TRBJ2-3,TRBV5-4,.,once,CASSLTGADTQYF,TGTGCCAGCAGCTTAACGGGAGCAGATACGCAGTATTTT
TRBJ2-3,TRBV7-2,.,.,CASSLSLDTQYF,TGTGCCAGCAGCTTGAGCTTGGATACGCAGTATTTT
TRBJ2-7,TRBV10-1,TRBD1,.,CASSELDRDEQYF,TGCGCCAGCAGTGAACTTGACAGGGACGAGCAGTACTTC
TRBJ2-3,TRBV15,.,.,CATSLRDTQYF,TGTGCCACCAGTTTGAGAGATACGCAGTATTTT
TRBJ1-5,TRBV6-1,.,.,CASNPRGDQPQHF,TGTGCCAGCAACCCCCGGGGGGATCAGCCCCAACATTTT
TRBJ2-7,TRBV30,TRBD2,.,CAWALAGSGRSPYEQYF,TGTGCCTGGGCCCTTGCGGGTAGCGGGCGTTCCCCCTACGAGCAGTACTTC
TRBJ2-7,TRBV10-2,.,.,CAISSGHSYEQYF,TGCGCCATCTCCTCGGGACACTCCTACGAGCAGTACTTC
TRBJ1-1,TRBV28,TRBD1,.,CASRIHRGTEAFF,TGTGCCAGCAGGATTCACAGGGGCACTGAAGCTTTCTTT
TRBJ1-5,TRBV6-5,TRBD1,.,CASSRQGGNQPQHF,TGTGCCAGCAGCCGACAGGGTGGAAATCAGCCCCAGCATTTT
TRBJ2-7,TRBV14,.,.,CASSQDLRGREQYF,TGTGCCAGCAGCCAAGATTTGCGAGGGCGCGAGCAGTACTTC
TRBJ2-1,TRBV6-5,.,.,CASSYRGQSSYNEQFF,TGTGCCAGCAGTTACCGAGGACAAAGCTCCTACAATGAGCAGTTCTTC
TRBJ1-2,TRBV18,.,.,CASSSRTDSYGYTF,TGTGCCAGCTCATCTAGGACGGACTCATATGGCTACACCTTC
TRBJ2-7,TRBV5-1,TRBD2,once,CASSLAGLAGEEQYF,TGCGCCAGCAGCTTGGCCGGGCTAGCGGGAGAAGAGCAGTACTTC